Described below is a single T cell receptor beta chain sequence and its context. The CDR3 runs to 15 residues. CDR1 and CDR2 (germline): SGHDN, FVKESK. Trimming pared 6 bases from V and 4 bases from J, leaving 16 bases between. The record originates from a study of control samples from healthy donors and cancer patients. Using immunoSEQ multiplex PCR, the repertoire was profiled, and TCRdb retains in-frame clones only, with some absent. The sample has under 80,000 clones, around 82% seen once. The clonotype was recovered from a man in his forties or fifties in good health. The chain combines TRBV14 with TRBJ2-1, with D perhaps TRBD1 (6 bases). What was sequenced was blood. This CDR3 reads CASSHRDNTYNEQFF. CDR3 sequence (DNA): TGTGCCAGCAGTCACCGGGACAACACTTACAATGAGCAGTTCTTC.